The 19 T cell receptor beta chains reported below all come from one sample, sequenced in a study of cytomegalovirus exposure and HLA in healthy donors. Amplification used 60 Vbeta primers and 13 Jbeta primers. Clones were read by immunoSEQ multiplex PCR, and TCRdb kept only the in-frame ones, dropping some. The profile shows 140,000 to 150,000 clones, around four fifths of them singletons. The material sequenced was PBMCs. The receptors stem from a female donor in good health and CMV-seronegative.

In its sample, this clone was seen once. The chain carries TRBV19 and TRBJ2-5; 12 nucleotides agree with TRBD2. This CDR3 comprises 16 residues. J lost 5 bases, V lost 1 base, and 5 bases had no gene match. Germline V gene lookup returns CDR1 LNHDA and CDR2 SQIVND (reference sequence). The CDR3 region has the DNA TGTGCCAGTAGTATAGCCCTAGCGGGAGGGGGGGAGACCCAGTACTTC. This translates into CASSIALAGGGETQYF.

The rearrangement links TRBV9 to TRBJ2-7, with 8 bases that match TRBD2. The V gene's germline CDR1 is SGDLS and CDR2 YYNGEE. Losses at the gene ends were 0 bases for V and 3 bases for J; bases not matched to a gene: 5. This CDR3 is 15 amino acids long. The CDR3 here is CASSVASGGGYEQYF. CDR3 coding DNA: TGTGCCAGCAGCGTAGCCAGCGGGGGAGGCTACGAGCAGTACTTC.

The gene calls are TRBV4-2 and TRBJ1-3; 9 nucleotides agree with TRBD1. Germline V gives CDR1 LGHNA, CDR2 YNFKEQ. The CDR3 spans 15 residues. The J segment lost 4 bases and the V segment lost 0 bases, leaving 1 base of the junction unmatched. For the CDR3, the DNA is TGTGCCAGCAGCCAAGACGGACAGGGGGGAAACACCATATATTTT. This codes for CASSQDGQGGNTIYF.

This clone was seen just once. The chain carries TRBV5-4 and TRBJ2-7; D perhaps matches TRBD1 (6 bases). The CDR3 totals 14 residues. CDR1 and CDR2 from the germline V gene are SGHNT and YYREEE (reference sequence). Trimming removed 4 bases from V and 3 bases from J, with 14 bases in between. CDR3 nucleotide sequence: TGTGCCAGCAGCCCAGGGGCTAGGTACTACGAGCAGTACTTC. Translation: CASSPGARYYEQYF.

The rearrangement uses TRBV9 and TRBJ2-3; 8 positions agree with TRBD1. J gave up 2 bases and V 0 bases, and 8 bases lay outside the gene matches. Germline V CDR1 and CDR2: SGDLS, YYNGEE. This CDR3 region has 17 residues. CDR3 nucleotide sequence: TGTGCCAGCAGCGTAGAATTGCGACAGGGGCACACAGATACGCAGTATTTT. Amino acid sequence: CASSVELRQGHTDTQYF.

V and J are TRBV28 and TRBJ2-2, with 7 nucleotides matching TRBD1. The V gene end was trimmed by 5 bases and the J gene end by 6 bases; junction bases not matched to a gene: 3. The CDR3 extends over 13 amino acids. CDR1 MDHEN and CDR2 SYDVKM come from the germline V gene. The CDR3 reads CASSPDRAGELFF. In DNA, the CDR3 is TGTGCCAGCAGTCCCGACAGGGCCGGGGAGCTGTTTTTT. The full variable domain, with the rest looked up from reference TRBV28 and TRBJ2-2, is DVKVTQSSRYLVKRTGEKVFLECVQDMDHENMFWYRQDPGLGLRLIYFSYDVKMKEKGDIPEGYSVSREKKERFSLILESASTNQTSMYLCASSPDRAGELFFGEGSRLTVL.

The sample holds one count of this clone. This rearrangement joins TRBV6-1 to TRBJ2-1, with 8 bases fitting TRBD2. The germline gives CDR1 MNHNS, CDR2 SASEGT. The length of the CDR3 is 14 residues. J lost 8 bases, V lost 4 bases, and 7 bases had no gene match. The CDR3 nucleotides are TGTGCCAGCAGTGGACTAGCGCCCTGGGATGAGCAGTTCTTC. This encodes CASSGLAPWDEQFF.

The chain employs TRBV6-6 and TRBJ2-7, with D tentatively TRBD1 (5 bases). Germline V gene data show CDR1 as MNHNY and CDR2 as SVGAGI (reference sequence). This CDR3 is 16 amino acids long. V was pared by 1 base and J by 2 bases, with 15 bases between. CDR3 sequence: CASSYWALQGPYEQYF. CDR3 bases: TGTGCCAGCAGTTACTGGGCACTCCAGGGTCCCTACGAGCAGTACTTC.

The CDR3 region has the DNA TGTGCCAGCAGCTTAGAATGGGGACAGGGTGGGGATGAGCAGTTCTTC. Protein: CASSLEWGQGGDEQFF. The J gene is TRBJ2-1, the V gene TRBV11-3, with 9 bases fitting TRBD1. V was clipped by 0 bases and J by 8 bases; unmatched bases: 8. The germline V gene has CDR1 SGHNT and CDR2 YENEEA. The CDR3 length is 16 residues.

The rearrangement links TRBV2 to TRBJ2-7, with 9 bases that match TRBD1. V lost 7 bases to trimming and J lost 3 bases; unmatched junction nucleotides: 16. This CDR3 spans 17 amino acids. Germline lookup yields CDR1 SNHLY and CDR2 FYNNEI. The CDR3 region is CASTRGGTGYFLYEQYF. The CDR3 nucleotides read TGTGCCAGCACCCGAGGAGGGACAGGGTATTTCCTCTACGAGCAGTACTTC.

The chain links TRBV5-1 to TRBJ1-2, with 8 bases matching TRBD1. From germline, CDR1 is SGHRS and CDR2 YFSETQ. There are 14 residues in the CDR3. The J segment lost 7 bases and the V segment lost 1 base, leaving 6 bases of the junction unmatched. This CDR3 reads CASSLNQQGGGYTF. In DNA form, the CDR3 reads TGCGCCAGCAGCTTGAATCAACAGGGGGGTGGCTACACCTTC.

This rearrangement joins TRBV5-4 to TRBJ1-4; a possible D gene is TRBD1 (6 bases). The CDR3 sequence is 15 residues long. Germline V gene data show CDR1 as SGHNT and CDR2 as YYREEE (reference sequence). V lost 1 base to trimming and J lost 4 bases, with 11 bases between them. The CDR3 DNA follows: TGTGCCAGCAGCTTGTCTGGACAGTTTAATGAAAAACTGTTTTTT. This sequence encodes CASSLSGQFNEKLFF.

The chain recombines TRBV27 with TRBJ1-6; weak D call: TRBD1 (5 bases). V lost 7 bases, J lost 11 bases, and 27 bases lay in between. Germline lookup yields CDR1 MNHEY and CDR2 SMNVEV (reference sequence). This CDR3 region has 17 residues. The chain's CDR3 is CASTPSFGVWGDTPLHF. CDR3 bases: TGTGCCAGCACCCCCTCCTTTGGCGTATGGGGCGATACACCCCTCCACTTT.

The rearrangement links TRBV28 to TRBJ2-1; 13 bases are a match to TRBD2. With V trimmed by 5 bases and J by 7 bases, 11 bases remained unmatched. This CDR3 region has 17 residues. Per the germline V gene, CDR1 is MDHEN and CDR2 is SYDVKM. CDR3 bases: TGTGCCAGCAGTACCGGACTAGCGGGAGTCTTTGGAAATGAGCAGTTCTTC. It encodes CASSTGLAGVFGNEQFF.

Note on this clone: The junction and the germline gene differ at one end; a read error may be behind it. This chain connects TRBV7-9 to TRBJ1-2; D not certain. The germline V gene has CDR1 SEHNR and CDR2 FQNEAQ (reference sequence). The CDR3 loop spans 11 amino acids. CDR3 in DNA: TGTGCCAGCACCGATTCGGGTGGCTACCCCTTC. Translating it yields CASTDSGGYPF. The full variable domain, in which reference TRBV7-9 and TRBJ1-2 provide the parts outside the CDR3, is DTGVSQNPRHKITKRGQNVTFRCDPISEHNRLYWYRQTLGQGPEFLTYFQNEAQLEKSRLLSDRFSAERPKGSFSTLEIQRTEQGDSAMYLCASTDSGGYPFGSGTRLTVV.

Concerning this clone: Relative to the germline gene, one junction end is altered; a read error may explain this. The J gene is TRBJ2-2, the V gene TRBV7-9; no reliable D call. The V gene's germline CDR1 is SEHNR and CDR2 FQNEAQ (reference sequence). There are 12 residues in the CDR3. The CDR3 bases are TGTTCCAGCAGCCTTTCGACCGGGGAGCTGTTTTTT. It yields the protein CSSSLSTGELFF.

The CDR3, as DNA: TGCGCCAGCAGCTTGGACGGGGCTGAAGCTTTCTTT. This encodes CASSLDGAEAFF. The rearrangement uses TRBV5-1 and TRBJ1-1; D gene ambiguous. CDR1 and CDR2 (germline): SGHRS, YFSETQ. The V end lost 0 bases, the J end lost 6 bases, and 6 bases lay between the germline ends. The length of the CDR3 is 12 residues.

The chain is built from TRBV11-3 and TRBJ2-3; D possibly corresponds to TRBD2 (5 bases). The CDR3 sequence is 17 residues long. Looked up from germline, CDR1 is SGHNT and CDR2 is YENEEA. Between the trimmed V and J ends, which lost 1 base and 5 bases, there was a span of 19 bases. CDR3 in DNA: TGTGCCAGCAGCTTAGGGGGATTGGGTGAGGGCCGAGATACGCAGTATTTT. This translates into CASSLGGLGEGRDTQYF.

The rearrangement joins TRBV28 to TRBJ2-3; 12 nucleotides line up with TRBD2. V trimming: 5 bases; J trimming: 5 bases; junction bases outside the gene matches: 8. This CDR3 comprises 16 residues. The germline V gene has CDR1 MDHEN and CDR2 SYDVKM. Here the CDR3 reads CASSPPLAGGLDTQYF. DNA of the CDR3: TGTGCCAGCAGTCCTCCACTAGCGGGAGGATTAGATACGCAGTATTTT.